This record looks at one T cell receptor beta chain sequence and its context. Its antigen remains unidentified. The tumor samples were collected prior to definitive surgery or chemotherapy. The sample originates from a study of high-grade serous ovarian cancer treatment subgroups. Regarding the study as a whole: Tumors within one patient showed repertoire similarity of about 0.1 to 0.8. Repertoire analysis covered CDR3 alone, not CDR1 or CDR2.

The trim removed 5 bases at V and 4 bases at J, leaving 9 bases unmatched. This CDR3 is built from 16 residues. Germline-derived CDR1 and CDR2 are SGHNT and YENEEA. Sequencing used immunoSEQ multiplex PCR; TCRdb keeps in-frame clones, though not all of them. The sample records some 7,000 clones, about three quarters being singletons. This chain uses TRBV11-3 with TRBJ2-3; 10 bases line up with TRBD2. Sequencing was done on a sample of tumor tissue. The receptor was derived from a human donor with high-grade serous ovarian cancer. CDR3 residues: CASSPKAGGPSDTQYF. DNA of the CDR3: TGTGCCAGCAGCCCAAAAGCGGGGGGGCCTTCAGATACGCAGTATTTT.